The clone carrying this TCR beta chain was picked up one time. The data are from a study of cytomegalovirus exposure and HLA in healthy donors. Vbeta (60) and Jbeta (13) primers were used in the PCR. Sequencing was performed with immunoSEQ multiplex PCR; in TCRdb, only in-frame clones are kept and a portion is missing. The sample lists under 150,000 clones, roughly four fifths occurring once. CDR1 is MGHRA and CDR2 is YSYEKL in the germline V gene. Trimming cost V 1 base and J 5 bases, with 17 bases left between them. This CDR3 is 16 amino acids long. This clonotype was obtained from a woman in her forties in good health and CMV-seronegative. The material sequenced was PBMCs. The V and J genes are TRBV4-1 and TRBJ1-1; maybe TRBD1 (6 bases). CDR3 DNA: TGCGCCAGCAGCCAAGTGGGGGCCTACAGGGTGACTGAAGCTTTCTTT. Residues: CASSQVGAYRVTEAFF.